This is a list of T cell receptor beta chains from one sample in a study of T cells after yellow fever vaccination. MiXCR, applied by TCRdb to the 5' RACE reads, yields one record per CDR3 protein. Here the sample spans roughly 15,000 distinct CDR3 sequences, about 3.8% being singletons. The specimen was PBMCs, either bulk or a sorted T-cell subset (CD4+, CD8+, memory, or dextramer-sorted; not recorded which), collected 15 days after the yellow fever booster vaccination. The receptors derive from a man younger than 45 who received the YFV17D yellow fever vaccine. Both conserved end residues are part of each CDR3. A D gene is named only where the DNA matches it firmly. Clone size is not always given. Where it is, it says once, few, many or a class for expanded clones.

TRBD2,many,TRBJ2-1,TRBV5-5,TGTGCCAGCAGCTTGGAGCTAGCGGGAGGCTACAATGAGCAGTTCTTC,CASSLELAGGYNEQFF
.,many,TRBJ2-1,TRBV20-1,TGCAGTGCTAGTTCCCGGACCGTCGAGAGTGAGCAGTTCTTC,CSASSRTVESEQFF
TRBD2,many,TRBJ2-1,TRBV7-2,TGTGCCAGCAGCAGAGACCGACTAGCGGGCTACAATGAGCAGTTCTTC,CASSRDRLAGYNEQFF
.,many,TRBJ2-7,TRBV5-4,TGTGCCCTCTCACCGGGGCCGGGAAACGAGCAGTACTTC,CALSPGPGNEQYF
TRBD1,many,TRBJ1-2,TRBV28,TGTGCCAGCAGTTCGTCCCAGGCAGGGGGTTATGGCTACACCTTC,CASSSSQAGGYGYTF
TRBD2,many,TRBJ2-5,TRBV6-1,TGTGCCAGCAGTGAAGCGAGACTAGCTAGAGAGACCCAGTACTTC,CASSEARLARETQYF
TRBD1,few,TRBJ2-3,TRBV5-4,TGTGCCAGCAGCGCCGACAGGGTGATTGATACGCAGTATTTT,CASSADRVIDTQYF
.,many,TRBJ2-7,TRBV6-2/TRBV6-3,TGTGCCAGCAGTTACTCCCCCCCGATGTCGGGAGAGCTAGCAGCCACCTACGAGCAGTACTTC,CASSYSPPMSGELAATYEQYF
TRBD2,many,TRBJ2-5,TRBV12-3/TRBV12-4,TGTGCCAGCAGTCTACAACCGGGACTAGCGGGAAACCTCCTCCAAGAGACCCAGTACTTC,CASSLQPGLAGNLLQETQYF
.,many,TRBJ2-2,TRBV7-3,TGTGCCAGCAGCGCACAGGCCAAGGGGGAGCTGTTTTTT,CASSAQAKGELFF
TRBD2,many,TRBJ2-7,TRBV18,TGTGCCAGCTCAGCTAGCGGGAGGCCCGAGCAGTACTTC,CASSASGRPEQYF
.,many,TRBJ1-5,TRBV30,TGTGCCTGGAGTATAGGGTCAAGTCAGCCCCAGCATTTT,CAWSIGSSQPQHF
TRBD2,many,TRBJ2-1,TRBV29-1,TGCAGCGTTGAAGATGGGACTAGCGGGAGCCTCTGGAACAATGAGCAGTTCTTC,CSVEDGTSGSLWNNEQFF
TRBD2,many,TRBJ2-1,TRBV5-4,TGTGCCAGCAGCCCGGGACTAGCGGGAACCTACAATGAGCAGTTCTTC,CASSPGLAGTYNEQFF
TRBD1,many,TRBJ1-1,TRBV29-1,TGCAGCGTTGTCAGGAGGGGGCCTGAAGCTTTCTTT,CSVVRRGPEAFF
TRBD2,many,TRBJ2-1,TRBV5-1,TGCGCCAGCAGCTCGACTAGCGGGAGTCGTAATGAGCAGTTCTTC,CASSSTSGSRNEQFF
.,many,TRBJ2-5,TRBV7-9,TGTGCCAGCAGCTTAGCCCCCGGCGGGGAAGAGACCCAGTACTTC,CASSLAPGGEETQYF
TRBD1,many,TRBJ2-7,TRBV19,TGTGCCAGTAGTAAGGGGGCGACCGGGTACGAGCAGTACTTC,CASSKGATGYEQYF
.,.,TRBJ1-4,TRBV7-9,TGTGCCAGCAGCTCCTACAGGGAGCGGGGTGAAAAACTGTTTTTT,CASSSYRERGEKLFF
TRBD2,many,TRBJ2-2,TRBV5-1,TGCGCCAGCACCCTGCCGGGGACTAGCGGGCCCGGGGAGCTGTTTTTT,CASTLPGTSGPGELFF
.,medium-sized,TRBJ2-1,TRBV12-3/TRBV12-4,TGTGCCAGCAGTCACAGTTCCGAATCCGGCACCGAGCAGTTCTTC,CASSHSSESGTEQFF
TRBD1,many,TRBJ2-3,TRBV19,TGTGCCACCGGGACAGGAGGCACAGATACGCAGTATTTT,CATGTGGTDTQYF
.,medium-sized,TRBJ2-3,TRBV5-1,TGCGCCAGCAGCTTGGCCAGTCCAGATACGCAGTATTTT,CASSLASPDTQYF
.,many,TRBJ2-3,TRBV11-2,TGTGCCAGCAGCCACCTACCATGGGGCGGGAATATGATGGGCACAGATACGCAGTATTTT,CASSHLPWGGNMMGTDTQYF
.,many,TRBJ2-7,TRBV25-1,TGTGCCAGCAGTACAGGGCACTCCTACGAGCAGTACTTC,CASSTGHSYEQYF
.,many,TRBJ2-7,TRBV7-9,TGTGCCAGCAGCCAGGTAGGGGGGTTCTACGAGCAGTACTTC,CASSQVGGFYEQYF
.,many,TRBJ1-1,TRBV12-3/TRBV12-4,TGTGCCAGCACCCCGCTCAGCCTGCGGAACACTGAAGCTTTCTTT,CASTPLSLRNTEAFF